Listed below are T cell receptor beta chains from one sample, sequenced in a study of vaccination effects on CD4 cells after COVID-19. Profiled with immunoSEQ multiplex PCR; TCRdb holds only in-frame clones, not every one. The table includes some 63,000 clones, 72% detected once. Antigen specificity for these receptors is unknown. The material was CD4+ T cells from PBMCs cultured without peptide, obtained before COVID-19 vaccination. The receptors shown here come from a human donor who had a prior SARS-CoV-2 infection. CDR3s include the opening cysteine and the closing phenylalanine or tryptophan. The D gene is left open where the match is weak. Not every row has a clone size; where given, it reads once, few, many or a size class.

clone_size,j_call,d_call,v_call,cdr3_nt,cdr3_aa
NA,TRBJ2-4,TRBD1,TRBV6-5,TGTGCCAGCAGCAGACAGGGCGCCAAAAACATTCAGTACTTC,CASSRQGAKNIQYF
NA,TRBJ2-3,NA,TRBV7-9,TGTGCCAGCGCAAGAAGGACAGAGATCACAGATACGCAGTATTTT,CASARRTEITDTQYF
few,TRBJ2-6,NA,TRBV18,TGTGCCAGCTCACCCAGGCCCTCGTCAATCTCTGGGGCCAACGTCCTGACTTTC,CASSPRPSSISGANVLTF
NA,TRBJ2-3,NA,TRBV7-8,TGTGCCAGCAGCCCTGACAGGACTACGGATACGCAGTATTTT,CASSPDRTTDTQYF
NA,TRBJ2-1,NA,TRBV7-3,TGTGCCAGCAGCCTCCACCATAGGGGGGAGGGCCCCGGTGAGCAGTTCTTC,CASSLHHRGEGPGEQFF
NA,TRBJ1-6,NA,TRBV6-5,TGTGCCAGCCGAACAGGGAGGGGTTCACCCCTCCACTTT,CASRTGRGSPLHF
NA,TRBJ2-1,NA,TRBV5-1,TGCGCCAGCAGCTTGGGGAGCGGAGCAAGCTCCTACAATGAGCAGTTCTTC,CASSLGSGASSYNEQFF
NA,TRBJ2-2,TRBD2,TRBV11-2,TGTGCCAGCAACAACAAAAGGACTAGCGGGACCACCGGGGAGCTGTTTTTT,CASNNKRTSGTTGELFF
NA,TRBJ1-4,TRBD1,TRBV5-1,TGCGCCAGCAGCCCTAACAGGGGAAGTGAAAAACTGTTTTTT,CASSPNRGSEKLFF
NA,TRBJ2-1,NA,TRBV4-3,TGCGCCAGCAGCCCCCTACTAGAAAATGAGCAGTTCTTC,CASSPLLENEQFF
NA,TRBJ1-1,NA,TRBV6-2/TRBV6-3,TGTGCCAGCAGTTACACGACGGGGAACACTGAAGCTTTCTTT,CASSYTTGNTEAFF
NA,TRBJ1-1,NA,TRBV5-1,TGCGCCAGCAGCTTGGGCAGGAACACTGAAGCTTTCTTT,CASSLGRNTEAFF
NA,TRBJ2-3,TRBD2,TRBV2,TGTGCCAGCAGTACGGCGGGGGACCCCACAGATACGCAGTATTTT,CASSTAGDPTDTQYF
NA,TRBJ1-2,NA,TRBV5-4,TGTGCCAGCAGCTTGACAGGGCTGGCTAACTATGGCTACACCTTC,CASSLTGLANYGYTF
NA,TRBJ2-2,NA,TRBV23-1,TGCGCCAGCAGCGATATGGTCTACTCGGGGGAGCTGTTTTTT,CASSDMVYSGELFF
NA,TRBJ1-2,TRBD1,TRBV5-1,TGCGCCAGCAGCGGACAGGGCGCTAACTATGGCTACACCTTC,CASSGQGANYGYTF
NA,TRBJ1-1,NA,TRBV18,TGTGCCAGCTCACCCCCCCAGAGAGGGGCTGAAGCTTTCTTT,CASSPPQRGAEAFF
few,TRBJ2-7,TRBD1,TRBV4-3,TGCGCCAGCAGCCAACGGACAGGGGACGAGCAGTACTTC,CASSQRTGDEQYF
once,TRBJ2-1,TRBD2,TRBV7-8,TGTGCCAGCAGCTCCGGGCGACTAGCGGGGGCCAATGAGCAGTTCTTC,CASSSGRLAGANEQFF
NA,TRBJ1-4,TRBD1,TRBV27,TGTGCCAGCAGTCGACAGGGTGGAGATGAAAAACTGTTTTTT,CASSRQGGDEKLFF
NA,TRBJ1-2,NA,TRBV19,TGTGCCAGTAGTATAGCGGGGATTAGCGGCTACACCTTC,CASSIAGISGYTF
NA,TRBJ2-1,TRBD2,TRBV10-3,TGTGCCACAAGGGGTGCGGGGGGGAGCTACAATGAGCAGTTCTTC,CATRGAGGSYNEQFF
once,TRBJ1-4,TRBD1,TRBV5-4,TGTGCCAGCAGCGTGACAGGGGTAAATGAAAAACTGTTTTTT,CASSVTGVNEKLFF
NA,TRBJ2-3,NA,TRBV24-1,TGTGCCACCAGTGGACCCGGGGCTGATACGCAGTATTTT,CATSGPGADTQYF
NA,TRBJ2-3,NA,TRBV3-1/TRBV3-2,TGTGCCAGCAGCCAAACACACGGGGGAGGAGATACGCAGTATTTT,CASSQTHGGGDTQYF
once,TRBJ1-4,TRBD1,TRBV19,TGTGCCAGTAGTACCCAACACTTGACAGGGGGCTTGGAAAAACTGTTTTTT,CASSTQHLTGGLEKLFF
NA,TRBJ1-1,NA,TRBV5-1,TGCGCCAGCAGCTTGGCGACAAACACTGAAGCTTTCTTT,CASSLATNTEAFF
NA,TRBJ1-4,NA,TRBV13,TGTGCCAGCAGCGCCGGGGGGGTCTCGGAAAAACTGTTTTTT,CASSAGGVSEKLFF
NA,TRBJ2-2,NA,TRBV5-5,TGTGCCAGCAGCTTGAGGCCCGGGCCAAACACCGGGGAGCTGTTTTTT,CASSLRPGPNTGELFF
NA,TRBJ2-2,NA,TRBV5-4,TGTGCCAGCAGCCCACGGGGCGCGCAGGGATTAGGGACCGGGGAGCTGTTTTTT,CASSPRGAQGLGTGELFF
once,TRBJ2-5,NA,TRBV4-1,TGCGCCAGCAGCCAAGTACCGGGGAGGCAAGAGACCCAGTACTTC,CASSQVPGRQETQYF
NA,TRBJ1-6,NA,TRBV2,TGTGCCAGCAGTGAGCGGGAAATTGGGTATAATTCACCCCTCCACTTT,CASSEREIGYNSPLHF
NA,TRBJ2-7,TRBD2,TRBV5-1,TGCGCCAGCAGCTTGGCTTTGGGGGGGACCTACGAGCAGTACTTC,CASSLALGGTYEQYF
few,TRBJ2-7,NA,TRBV3-1/TRBV3-2,TGTGCCAGCAGCCAGGGGGATAGTACCTACGAGCAGTACTTC,CASSQGDSTYEQYF
NA,TRBJ2-5,NA,TRBV3-1/TRBV3-2,TGTGCCAGCAGCCAAGGGCAAGCGGGGACCCAGTACTTC,CASSQGQAGTQYF
NA,TRBJ2-3,NA,TRBV3-1/TRBV3-2,TGTGCCAGCAGCCCATCCGGAGATACGCAGTATTTT,CASSPSGDTQYF
NA,TRBJ1-2,NA,TRBV5-8,TGTGCCAGCAGCTTGGAACAGGATATTTATGGCTACACCTTC,CASSLEQDIYGYTF
NA,TRBJ1-5,TRBD1,TRBV18,TGTGCCAGCTCACCACCGACAGGGAATGGCAATCAGCCCCAGCATTTT,CASSPPTGNGNQPQHF
NA,TRBJ2-5,NA,TRBV4-1,TGCGCCAGCAGCCAAGATACGGGCGGGGACTTCGAAGAGACCCAGTACTTC,CASSQDTGGDFEETQYF
NA,TRBJ2-7,NA,TRBV5-6,TGTGCCAGCAGCTGGCGGGACTTGGCAACGGAGCAGTACTTC,CASSWRDLATEQYF
once,TRBJ2-7,TRBD1,TRBV18,TGTGCCAGCTCACCAGACAGGGCCCACGAGCAGTACTTC,CASSPDRAHEQYF
NA,TRBJ2-1,NA,TRBV5-1,TGCGCCAGCAGCTTGAAGTCAGAGTTGAGGGGAGATGAGCAGTTCTTC,CASSLKSELRGDEQFF
NA,TRBJ1-5,NA,TRBV6-5,TGTGCCAGCAGTAGAGGACAGCTCCTCAATCAGCCCCAGCATTTT,CASSRGQLLNQPQHF
NA,TRBJ1-3,NA,TRBV19,TGTGCCAGTAGTCCCCGGACAGCCGGAAACACCATATATTTT,CASSPRTAGNTIYF
NA,TRBJ1-1,NA,TRBV4-2,TGTGCCAGCAGCCAAGTTACAAGGAACACTGAAGCTTTCTTT,CASSQVTRNTEAFF
few,TRBJ2-5,NA,TRBV10-3,TGTGCCATCAGTGATAGGGGGGGTGTCGGGGAGACCCAGTACTTC,CAISDRGGVGETQYF
NA,TRBJ2-1,NA,TRBV6-5,TGTGCCAGCAGATACCTAAGGGGGGGGCCATACAATGAGCAGTTCTTC,CASRYLRGGPYNEQFF
NA,TRBJ1-4,TRBD1,TRBV18,TGTGCCAGCTCGGACAGGGGGCCAACTAATGAAAAACTGTTTTTT,CASSDRGPTNEKLFF
NA,TRBJ1-3,NA,TRBV5-1,TGCGCCAGCAGCGGCCAGGAGCTCTCTGGAAACACCATATATTTT,CASSGQELSGNTIYF
NA,TRBJ2-2,NA,TRBV6-5,TGTGCCAGCAGGATAGCGTCGACCGGGGAGCTGTTTTTT,CASRIASTGELFF
NA,TRBJ2-7,TRBD2,TRBV11-3,TGTGCCAGCAGCTTATTTGGCGGGAGCTCCTACGAGCAGTACTTC,CASSLFGGSSYEQYF
few,TRBJ1-2,NA,TRBV19,TGTGCCAGTAGTATCCAGGGCCTCCTCGACTATGGCTACACCTTC,CASSIQGLLDYGYTF
NA,TRBJ1-1,NA,TRBV29-1,TGCAGCGTTGAAGGACCGGGGGAAGCTTTCTTT,CSVEGPGEAFF
NA,TRBJ2-5,NA,TRBV4-3,TGCGCCAGCAGCCAAGATCTGGAGGGGGCGGTTGGGGAGACCCAGTACTTC,CASSQDLEGAVGETQYF
NA,TRBJ2-3,NA,TRBV9,TGTGCCAGCAGCGTAGGTAGTTGGGGATCCAGCACAGATACGCAGTATTTT,CASSVGSWGSSTDTQYF
NA,TRBJ1-2,NA,TRBV2,TGTGCCAGCAACGGTGGATTCCTTGCAGGCTACACCTTC,CASNGGFLAGYTF
NA,TRBJ2-1,NA,TRBV15,TGTGCCACCAGCAGAGCTTACAATGAGCAGTTCTTC,CATSRAYNEQFF